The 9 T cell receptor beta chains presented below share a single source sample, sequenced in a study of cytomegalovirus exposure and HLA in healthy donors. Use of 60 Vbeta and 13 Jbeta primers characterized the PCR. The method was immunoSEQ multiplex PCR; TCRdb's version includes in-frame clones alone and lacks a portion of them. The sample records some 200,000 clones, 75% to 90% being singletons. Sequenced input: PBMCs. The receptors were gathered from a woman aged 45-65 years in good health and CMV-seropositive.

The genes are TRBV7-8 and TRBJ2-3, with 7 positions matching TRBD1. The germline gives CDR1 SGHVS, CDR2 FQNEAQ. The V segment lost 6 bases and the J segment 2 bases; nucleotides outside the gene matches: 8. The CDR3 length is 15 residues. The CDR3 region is CASSDRDRLTDTQYF. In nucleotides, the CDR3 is TGTGCCAGCAGTGACCGGGACAGACTCACAGATACGCAGTATTTT.

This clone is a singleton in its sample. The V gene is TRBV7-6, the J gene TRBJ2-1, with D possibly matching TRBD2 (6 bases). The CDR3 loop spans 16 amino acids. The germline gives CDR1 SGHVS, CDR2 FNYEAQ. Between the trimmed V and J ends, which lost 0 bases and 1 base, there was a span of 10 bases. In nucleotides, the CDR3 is TGTGCCAGCAGCTTAGCGGGACTCCCGTCCTACAATGAGCAGTTCTTC. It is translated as CASSLAGLPSYNEQFF.

Written as DNA, the CDR3 is TGTGCCATCACCTCGGGTCTTGAAGAGACCCAGTACTTC. Translation: CAITSGLEETQYF. This chain uses TRBV10-3 with TRBJ2-5; D not resolved. This CDR3 region has 13 residues. V was clipped by 7 bases and J by 3 bases, with 12 bases between them. Germline V gene lookup returns CDR1 ENHRY and CDR2 SYGVKD.

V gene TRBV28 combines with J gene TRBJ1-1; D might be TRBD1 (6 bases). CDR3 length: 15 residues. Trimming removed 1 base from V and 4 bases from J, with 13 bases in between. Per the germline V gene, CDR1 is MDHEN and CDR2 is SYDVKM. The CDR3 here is CASSLSGGRGTEAFF. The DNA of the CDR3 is TGTGCCAGCAGTTTATCGGGGGGCCGAGGCACTGAAGCTTTCTTT.

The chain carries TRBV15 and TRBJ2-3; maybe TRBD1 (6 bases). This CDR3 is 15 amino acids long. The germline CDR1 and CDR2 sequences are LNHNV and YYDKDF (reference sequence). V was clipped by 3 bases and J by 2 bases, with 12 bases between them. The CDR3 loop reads CATSRGQGFTDTQYF. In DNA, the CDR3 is TGTGCCACCAGCAGGGGGCAGGGGTTCACAGATACGCAGTATTTT. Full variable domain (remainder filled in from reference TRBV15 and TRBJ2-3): DAMVIQNPRYQVTQFGKPVTLSCSQTLNHNVMYWYQQKSSQAPKLLFHYYDKDFNNEADTPDNFQSRRPNTSFCFLDIRSPGLGDTAMYLCATSRGQGFTDTQYFGPGTRLTVL.

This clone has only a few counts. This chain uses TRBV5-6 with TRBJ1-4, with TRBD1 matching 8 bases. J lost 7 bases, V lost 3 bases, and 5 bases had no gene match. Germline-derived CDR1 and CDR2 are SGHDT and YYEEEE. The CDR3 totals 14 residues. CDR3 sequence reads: CASSSRGLGEKLFF. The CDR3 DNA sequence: TGTGCCAGCAGCTCCAGGGGGCTCGGTGAAAAACTGTTTTTT.

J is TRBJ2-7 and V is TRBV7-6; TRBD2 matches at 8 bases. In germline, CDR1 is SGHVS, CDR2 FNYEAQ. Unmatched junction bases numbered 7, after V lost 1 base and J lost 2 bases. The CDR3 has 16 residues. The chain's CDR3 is CASSLGGGGRPYEQYF. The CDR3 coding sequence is TGTGCCAGCAGCTTAGGGGGCGGGGGGCGCCCCTACGAGCAGTACTTC.

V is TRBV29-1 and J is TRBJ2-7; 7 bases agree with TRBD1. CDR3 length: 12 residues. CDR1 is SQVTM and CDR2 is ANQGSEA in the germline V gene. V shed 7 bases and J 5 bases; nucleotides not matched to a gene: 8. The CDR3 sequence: CSGTGYGNEQYF. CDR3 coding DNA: TGCAGCGGGACAGGCTACGGTAACGAGCAGTACTTC.

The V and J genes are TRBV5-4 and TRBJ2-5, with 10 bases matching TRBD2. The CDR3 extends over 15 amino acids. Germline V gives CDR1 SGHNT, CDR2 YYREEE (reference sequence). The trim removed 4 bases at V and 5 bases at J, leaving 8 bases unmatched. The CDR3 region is CASSTRLAGSETQYF. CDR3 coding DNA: TGTGCCAGCAGCACCAGACTAGCGGGTTCCGAGACCCAGTACTTC.